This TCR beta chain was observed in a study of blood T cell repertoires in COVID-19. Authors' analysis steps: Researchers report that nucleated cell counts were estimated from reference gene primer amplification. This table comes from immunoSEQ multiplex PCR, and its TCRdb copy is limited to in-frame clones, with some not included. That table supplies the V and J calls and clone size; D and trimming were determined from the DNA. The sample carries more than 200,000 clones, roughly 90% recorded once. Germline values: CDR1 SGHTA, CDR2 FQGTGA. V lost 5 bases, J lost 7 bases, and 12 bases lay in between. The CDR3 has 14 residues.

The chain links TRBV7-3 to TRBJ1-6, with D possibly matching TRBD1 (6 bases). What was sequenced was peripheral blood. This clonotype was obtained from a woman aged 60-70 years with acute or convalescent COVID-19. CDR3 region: CASSPQGGNSPLHF. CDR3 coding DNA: TGTGCCAGCAGCCCACAGGGTGGCAATTCACCCCTCCACTTT.